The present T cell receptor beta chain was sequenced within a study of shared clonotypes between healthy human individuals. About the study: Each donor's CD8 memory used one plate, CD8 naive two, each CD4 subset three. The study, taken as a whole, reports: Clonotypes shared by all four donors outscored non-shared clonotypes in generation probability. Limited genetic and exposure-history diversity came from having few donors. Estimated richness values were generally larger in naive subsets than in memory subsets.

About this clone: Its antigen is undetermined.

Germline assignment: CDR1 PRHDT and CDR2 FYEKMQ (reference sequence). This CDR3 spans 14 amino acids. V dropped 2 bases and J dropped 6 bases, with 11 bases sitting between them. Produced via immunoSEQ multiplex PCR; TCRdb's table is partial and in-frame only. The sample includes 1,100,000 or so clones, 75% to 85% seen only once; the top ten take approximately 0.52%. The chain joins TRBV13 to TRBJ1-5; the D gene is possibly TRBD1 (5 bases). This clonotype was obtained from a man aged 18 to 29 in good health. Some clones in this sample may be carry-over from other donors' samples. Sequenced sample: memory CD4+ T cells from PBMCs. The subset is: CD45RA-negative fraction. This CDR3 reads CASSLSRVGQPQHF. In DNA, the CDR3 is TGTGCCAGCAGCTTAAGCAGGGTGGGTCAGCCCCAGCATTTT.